These 19 T cell receptor beta chains were all obtained from the same sample, sequenced in a study of blood T cell repertoires in COVID-19. Libraries were prepared by immunoSEQ multiplex PCR; TCRdb keeps only in-frame clonotypes and omits some of them. The data hold a few hundred thousand clones, with about nine tenths observed a single time. The specimen sequenced was peripheral blood. These receptors all stem from a woman aged 40 to 55 who had recovered from COVID-19.

The J gene is TRBJ2-3, the V gene TRBV4-2; 10 bases fit TRBD2. In germline, CDR1 is LGHNA, CDR2 YNFKEQ. V lost 4 bases, J lost 2 bases, and 6 bases stayed unmatched. The CDR3 totals 16 residues. The CDR3 is CASSPPTSGATDTQYF. The CDR3, as DNA: TGTGCCAGCAGCCCCCCTACTAGCGGGGCCACAGATACGCAGTATTTT.

This clone was counted many times. V is TRBV6-5 and J is TRBJ1-2; D gene uncertain. The germline V gene has CDR1 MNHEY and CDR2 SVGAGI. The CDR3 extends over 14 amino acids. V lost 5 bases and J 5 bases, leaving 15 bases between the germline ends. CDR3: CASSPRRGGYGYTF. CDR3 DNA: TGTGCCAGCAGTCCCAGACGGGGAGGTTATGGCTACACCTTC.

A note on this clone: The junction and the germline gene differ at one end; a read error may be behind it. V usage is TRBV30 and J usage is TRBJ2-1, with 11 bases matching TRBD2. Germline lookup yields CDR1 GTSNPN and CDR2 SVGIG (reference sequence). The CDR3 runs 12 residues. As DNA, the CDR3 is TGCGGGACTAGCGGTTCCTACAATGAGCAGTTCTTC. Protein: CGTSGSYNEQFF.

This chain joins TRBV9 and TRBJ2-2, with D perhaps matching TRBD2 (5 bases). The germline V gene encodes CDR1 SGDLS and CDR2 YYNGEE. Trimming pared 4 bases from V and 8 bases from J, leaving 15 bases between. The CDR3 extends over 14 amino acids. The CDR3: CASSLRTEEGELFF. In DNA form, the CDR3 reads TGTGCCAGCAGCTTACGGACGGAGGAGGGGGAGCTGTTTTTT.

This chain connects TRBV28 to TRBJ2-4; 7 positions match TRBD2. Losses at the gene ends were 6 bases for V and 1 base for J; bases not matched to a gene: 12. The V gene's germline CDR1 is MDHEN and CDR2 SYDVKM. There are 17 residues in the CDR3. The DNA for the CDR3 is TGTGCCAGCAGAACGGCTGGGGAGGGGCTCGCCAAAAACATTCAGTACTTC. Its protein product is CASRTAGEGLAKNIQYF.

This rearrangement joins TRBV11-2 to TRBJ2-5, with TRBD2 identical over 7 bases. CDR3 length: 15 amino acids. Per germline, CDR1 SGHAT and CDR2 FQNNGV. The J segment lost 1 base and the V segment lost 4 bases, leaving 6 bases of the junction unmatched. For the CDR3, the DNA is TGTGCCAGCAGCTCCGTCCCGGGGGGCCAAGAGACCCAGTACTTC. Amino acid sequence: CASSSVPGGQETQYF. The complete variable domain, with remaining parts taken from reference TRBV11-2 and TRBJ2-5, reads EAGVAQSPRYKIIEKRQSVAFWCNPISGHATLYWYQQILGQGPKLLIQFQNNGVVDDSQLPKDRFSAERLKGVDSTLKIQPAKLEDSAVYLCASSSVPGGQETQYFGPGTRLLVL.

This sequence joins TRBV11-3 and TRBJ1-1, with D possibly matching TRBD1 (5 bases). CDR1 is SGHNT, CDR2 YENEEA, per germline. V lost 5 bases, J lost 4 bases, and 17 bases lay in between. This CDR3 has 15 residues. The CDR3 region is CASSLIRGEFTEAFF. CDR3 bases: TGTGCCAGCAGCCTCATTCGGGGGGAGTTCACTGAAGCTTTCTTT.

Note on this clone: A much larger clone differs by one base, so this may be a read error. CDR3 nucleotide sequence: TGCGCCAGCAGCTCGGGACAGAGCACAGATACGCAGTATTTT. Translating it yields CASSSGQSTDTQYF. This rearrangement joins TRBV5-1 to TRBJ2-3; 7 nucleotides align to TRBD1. The V gene's germline CDR1 is SGHRS and CDR2 YFSETQ. The CDR3 runs 14 residues. Trimming at V came to 3 bases and at J to 0 bases, leaving 1 base not matched to a gene.

This rearrangement joins TRBV19 to TRBJ2-5; possibly TRBD2 for D (5 bases). The V end was cut by 5 bases, the J end by 5 bases, with 15 bases between. This CDR3 is 14 amino acids long. Germline CDR1 and CDR2: LNHDA and SQIVND (reference sequence). DNA for the CDR3: TGTGCCAGTAGTTATGACGGCACGGGGGAGACCCAGTACTTC. Translating gives CASSYDGTGETQYF.

This clone was observed once. The chain joins TRBV30 to TRBJ2-1; TRBD2 matches 9 bases. This CDR3 region has 12 residues. Germline CDR1 and CDR2: GTSNPN and SVGIG (reference sequence). Trimming cost V 7 bases and J 6 bases; bases outside gene matches: 4. CDR3 nucleotides: TGTGCCTTACTAGCGGGCCCCAATGAGCAGTTCTTC. It translates to CALLAGPNEQFF. Using reference TRBV30 and TRBJ2-1 for the parts outside the CDR3, the full variable domain is SQTIHQWPATLVQPVGSPLSLECTVEGTSNPNLYWYRQAAGRGLQLLFYSVGIGQISSEVPQNLSASRPQDRQFILSSKKLLLSDSGFYLCALLAGPNEQFFGPGTRLTVL.

The sample holds one count of this clone. J is TRBJ2-3 and V is TRBV7-9, with a possible D match to TRBD2 (6 bases). CDR1 and CDR2 (germline): SEHNR, FQNEAQ (reference sequence). V lost 10 bases to trimming and J lost 0 bases, with 11 bases between them. The CDR3 covers 13 residues. The DNA of the CDR3 is TGTGCCACACAAGGGACTAGCACAGATACGCAGTATTTT. Translating it yields CATQGTSTDTQYF. Complete variable domain (other parts from reference TRBV7-9 and TRBJ2-3): DTGVSQNPRHKITKRGQNVTFRCDPISEHNRLYWYRQTLGQGPEFLTYFQNEAQLEKSRLLSDRFSAERPKGSFSTLEIQRTEQGDSAMYLCATQGTSTDTQYFGPGTRLTVL.

The chain carries TRBV5-1 and TRBJ1-1, with 7 nucleotides matching TRBD1. CDR3 length: 13 amino acids. Germline V gene lookup returns CDR1 SGHRS and CDR2 YFSETQ. The V and J ends lost 1 base and 6 bases, in that order; junction bases with no gene match: 3. CDR3: CASSLTGEAEAFF. Here the CDR3 DNA reads TGCGCCAGCAGCTTGACAGGGGAGGCTGAAGCTTTCTTT.

This rearrangement joins TRBV3-1 (or the pseudogene TRBV3-2) to TRBJ1-1, with D hard to call. CDR1 and CDR2 from the germline V gene are LGHDT and YNNKEL (reference sequence). The V end lost 4 bases, the J end lost 1 base, and 7 bases lay between the germline ends. The CDR3 has 13 amino acids. In nucleotides, the CDR3 is TGTGCCAGCAGCCCGACTGGGAACACTGAAGCTTTCTTT. Protein product: CASSPTGNTEAFF.

The chain couples TRBV2 to TRBJ2-1, with 9 bases fitting TRBD2. The CDR3 spans 14 residues. The junction had 5 bases not matched to a gene; V was cut back by 6 bases and J by 5 bases. Germline V gives CDR1 SNHLY, CDR2 FYNNEI. For the CDR3, the DNA is TGTGCCAGCAGAGATAGCGGGAGTGACAATGAGCAGTTCTTC. This codes for CASRDSGSDNEQFF.

The V call is TRBV7-9, the J call TRBJ2-5; D might be TRBD1 (7 bases). CDR3 length equals 16 residues. Germline V gene data show CDR1 as SEHNR and CDR2 as FQNEAQ (reference sequence). The ends were cut back, 2 bases at V and 4 bases at J, with 17 bases in the middle. DNA for the CDR3: TGTGCCAGCAGCTTATCCCGCAACCAGGGGGGAGAGACCCAGTACTTC. Protein: CASSLSRNQGGETQYF.

The rearrangement uses TRBV9 and TRBJ2-1; no clear D. The germline V gene encodes CDR1 SGDLS and CDR2 YYNGEE. There are 11 residues in the CDR3. V dropped 7 bases and J dropped 6 bases, with 8 bases sitting between them. The CDR3 coding sequence is TGTGCCAGCGGTGAGCTCAATGAGCAGTTCTTC. As protein: CASGELNEQFF.

The CDR3 sequence: CASSELEAASTDTQYF. CDR3 nucleotide sequence: TGTGCCAGCAGTGAGCTTGAGGCAGCGAGCACAGATACGCAGTATTTT. The V and J genes are TRBV2 and TRBJ2-3, with D hard to call. Germline CDR1 SNHLY, CDR2 FYNNEI. This CDR3 has 16 amino acids. Deletions cut 3 bases from V and 0 bases from J, with 13 bases between. The full variable domain, its missing parts supplied by reference TRBV2 and TRBJ2-3, is EPEVTQTPSHQVTQMGQEVILRCVPISNHLYFYWYRQILGQKVEFLVSFYNNEISEKSEIFDDQFSVERPDGSNFTLKIRSTKLEDSAMYFCASSELEAASTDTQYFGPGTRLTVL.

The chain carries TRBV7-9 and TRBJ2-3; 12 positions agree with TRBD2. This CDR3 is 17 amino acids long. Germline V gene lookup returns CDR1 SEHNR and CDR2 FQNEAQ (reference sequence). The ends lost 5 bases at V and 2 bases at J; junction bases unmatched: 8. CDR3 sequence (DNA): TGTGCCAGCAGCCCAGGGACTAGCGGGTGGAACACAGATACGCAGTATTTT. It is translated as CASSPGTSGWNTDTQYF. Together with reference TRBV7-9 and TRBJ2-3, the CDR3 gives the full variable domain: DTGVSQNPRHKITKRGQNVTFRCDPISEHNRLYWYRQTLGQGPEFLTYFQNEAQLEKSRLLSDRFSAERPKGSFSTLEIQRTEQGDSAMYLCASSPGTSGWNTDTQYFGPGTRLTVL.

The rearrangement uses TRBV6-6 and TRBJ2-7; TRBD2 agrees at 12 bases. CDR1 is MNHNY, CDR2 SVGAGI, per germline (reference sequence). The CDR3 has 15 amino acids. The V and J ends lost 6 bases and 2 bases, in that order; junction bases with no gene match: 5. This CDR3 is CASRPLAGGTYEQYF. The CDR3 DNA is TGTGCCAGCAGGCCACTAGCGGGAGGAACCTACGAGCAGTACTTC.